The 18 T cell receptor beta chains presented below share a single source sample, sequenced in a study of CD8+CD57+ T cells in acquired aplastic anemia. Flow cytometry had shown expanded CD8+CD57+ cells in the patients chosen for sequencing. It was genomic DNA that served as the template for profiling TCR beta VDJ and CDR3. TCRdb passed the reads through MiXCR, listing each CDR3 protein once. The data contain around 430,000 distinct CDR3 sequences, roughly a third of them seen just once; the ten biggest clones take up nearly 0.85%. Sequenced input: sorted CD4+, CD8+, or CD8+CD57+ T cells (not recorded which) from PBMCs. The origin of the receptors is a human donor with aplastic anemia.

This clonotype was detected many times. The chain employs TRBV2 and TRBJ2-5, with a weak D call TRBD1 (6 bases). The V gene's germline CDR1 is SNHLY and CDR2 FYNNEI. The CDR3 consists of 14 residues. V lost 4 bases and J 1 base, leaving 10 bases between the germline ends. Written as DNA, the CDR3 is TGTGCCAGCAGTGGGACAGCAGCCCAAGAGACCCAGTACTTC. Protein: CASSGTAAQETQYF.

Worth noting for this clonotype: A read error may explain this, as a much larger clone is one base away. CDR3 nucleotides: TGTGGCAGCAGCTTAGGGACAGCGATTAACTATGGCTACACCTTC. This translates into CGSSLGTAINYGYTF. The chain carries TRBV7-9 and TRBJ1-2; TRBD1 matches 7 bases. This CDR3 is 15 amino acids long. CDR1 and CDR2 from the germline V gene are SEHNR and FQNEAQ (reference sequence).

The genes are TRBV19 and TRBJ1-2, with a tentative D call TRBD1 (6 bases). Germline CDR1 and CDR2: LNHDA and SQIVND (reference sequence). V was shortened by 3 bases and J by 8 bases, with 13 bases between the two germline ends. The CDR3 runs 13 residues. CDR3 nucleotides: TGTGCCAGTAGTATCCGGGGGGCGGAAGGCTACACCTTC. Amino acids: CASSIRGAEGYTF.

CDR3: CSARLAGENYEQYF. Written as DNA, the CDR3 is TGCAGTGCCCGACTAGCGGGAGAAAACTACGAGCAGTACTTC. This chain links TRBV20-1 with TRBJ2-7, with 12 bases that match TRBD2. The ends lost 6 bases at V and 3 bases at J; junction bases unmatched: 6. From germline, CDR1 is DFQATT and CDR2 SNEGSKA (reference sequence). This CDR3 comprises 14 residues.

This clonotype has a handful of counts. As the CDR3 is not closed by the conserved phenylalanine or tryptophan, this likely results from a read error. The DNA is left out, because the CDR3 cannot be placed on it with certainty; the CDR3 is given as TCRdb lists it. The chain combines TRBV20-1 with TRBJ2-5; the D call of TRBD2 is as the table states it, not checked on the DNA. The CDR3 is made up of 13 amino acids, end residues included. The germline CDR1 and CDR2 sequences are DFQATT and SNEGSKA (reference sequence). The CDR3 region is CSARGRTSGAPSL.

V usage is TRBV7-7 and J usage is TRBJ2-2; 7 bases fit TRBD2. The J segment lost 6 bases and the V segment lost 11 bases, leaving 12 bases of the junction unmatched. Germline lookup yields CDR1 SSHAT and CDR2 FNYEAQ (reference sequence). The CDR3 spans 14 residues. The CDR3 DNA reads as TGTGCCTGGAGTGTACGTCGGGGGGCCGGGGAGCTGTTTTTT. Amino acids: CAWSVRRGAGELFF.

This clonotype was seen many times. The V gene is TRBV7-9, the J gene TRBJ2-5, with 8 bases matching TRBD1. The V gene end was trimmed by 4 bases and the J gene end by 2 bases; junction bases not matched to a gene: 9. Germline V lookup: CDR1 SEHNR, CDR2 FQNEAQ (reference sequence). CDR3 length: 16 residues. The CDR3 sequence: CASSYTGTGDQETQYF. The CDR3 DNA reads TGTGCCAGCAGCTACACCGGGACAGGCGATCAAGAGACCCAGTACTTC.

This clonotype has at least ten counts. The gene calls are TRBV9 and TRBJ1-1; unclear D gene. This CDR3 spans 14 amino acids. Germline CDR1 and CDR2: SGDLS and YYNGEE. V gave up 4 bases and J gave up 5 bases, with 15 bases separating them. CDR3 amino acids: CASSQALGRTEAFF. CDR3 sequence (DNA): TGTGCCAGCAGCCAAGCACTAGGACGGACTGAAGCTTTCTTT.

This clonotype was counted only a few times. The rearrangement links TRBV6-5 to TRBJ1-2; tentatively, D is TRBD1 (5 bases). Germline CDR1 reads MNHEY; CDR2 reads SVGAGI. This CDR3 contains 14 residues. V dropped 0 bases and J dropped 4 bases, with 9 bases sitting between them. CDR3 in amino acids: CASSYSMGGYGYTF. DNA of the CDR3: TGTGCCAGCAGTTACTCGATGGGGGGCTATGGCTACACCTTC.

This clonotype was recorded many times. V usage is TRBV19 and J usage is TRBJ1-5, with 7 bases identical to TRBD1. CDR1 is LNHDA, CDR2 SQIVND, per germline (reference sequence). CDR3 length: 15 residues. V gave up 7 bases and J gave up 3 bases; unmatched junction bases: 9. The CDR3 here is CASTARQGHNQPQHF. For the CDR3, the DNA is TGTGCCAGTACCGCCCGACAGGGCCACAATCAGCCCCAGCATTTT. Drawing the rest from reference TRBV19 and TRBJ1-5, the complete variable domain is DGGITQSPKYLFRKEGQNVTLSCEQNLNHDAMYWYRQDPGQGLRLIYYSQIVNDFQKGDIAEGYSVSREKKESFPLTVTSAQKNPTAFYLCASTARQGHNQPQHFGDGTRLSIL.

This clonotype was seen only a few times. The rearrangement uses TRBV10-3 and TRBJ2-2, with 9 bases lining up with TRBD1. This CDR3 region has 13 residues. The V and J ends lost 10 bases and 5 bases, in that order; junction bases with no gene match: 5. CDR1 is ENHRY, CDR2 SYGVKD, per germline. The CDR3 nucleotides read TGTGCCAGCAGGGGGACAGGGACCGGGGAGCTGTTTTTT. As protein: CASRGTGTGELFF.

This rearrangement joins TRBV20-1 to TRBJ2-1, with 8 bases aligning to TRBD2. This CDR3 contains 14 residues. In germline, CDR1 is DFQATT, CDR2 SNEGSKA (reference sequence). V trimming: 5 bases; J trimming: 6 bases; junction bases outside the gene matches: 9. CDR3 in amino acids: CSAPPGLGTNEQFF. The CDR3 DNA sequence: TGCAGTGCTCCTCCGGGACTAGGGACCAATGAGCAGTTCTTC.

J is TRBJ2-3 and V is TRBV7-2; D gene unclear. V lost 0 bases and J lost 11, with 0 bases in between. CDR3 length: 9 residues. Per germline, CDR1 SGHTA and CDR2 FQGNSA. This chain's CDR3 is CASSLAQYF. The CDR3 nucleotides read TGTGCCAGCAGCTTAGCGCAGTATTTT.

This clonotype came up a few times. This chain uses TRBV25-1 with TRBJ2-3; 14 nucleotides agree with TRBD2. The CDR3 length is 18 residues. The ends lost 5 bases at V and 2 bases at J; junction bases unmatched: 9. Per the germline V gene, CDR1 is MGHDK and CDR2 is SYGVNS. CDR3 sequence: CASSYSGLAGGNTDTQYF. The CDR3 bases are TGTGCCAGCAGTTATTCCGGACTAGCGGGAGGAAACACAGATACGCAGTATTTT.

This clonotype was observed at least ten times. This chain links TRBV24-1 with TRBJ2-3; TRBD1 is a possible D gene (5 bases). Germline CDR1 reads KGHDR; CDR2 reads SFDVKD. Between the trimmed V and J ends, which lost 4 bases and 9 bases, there was a span of 10 bases. CDR3 length: 12 amino acids. The CDR3 sequence is CATSDPGRTQYF. The CDR3 nucleotides are TGTGCCACCAGTGACCCAGGGCGGACGCAGTATTTT.

This clonotype was seen ten or more times. V gene TRBV4-3 combines with J gene TRBJ1-2, with D unclear. The CDR3 totals 14 residues. Trimming removed 1 base at V and 5 bases at J, with 11 bases between. Germline assignment: CDR1 LGHNA and CDR2 YSLEER. This CDR3 is CASSQGASGYGYTF. The CDR3 coding sequence is TGCGCCAGCAGCCAAGGGGCTTCGGGGTATGGCTACACCTTC.

In its sample, this clonotype was seen many times. The chain employs TRBV19 and TRBJ1-5; 7 bases are shared with TRBD1. The CDR3 has 14 amino acids. In germline, CDR1 is LNHDA, CDR2 SQIVND (reference sequence). The junction had 12 bases not matched to a gene; V was cut back by 5 bases and J by 11 bases. The CDR3 sequence: CASSGGTVAGSQHF. The CDR3 DNA reads TGTGCCAGTAGTGGGGGGACAGTCGCAGGGTCCCAGCATTTT.

This clonotype was seen only a few times. This chain uses TRBV19 with TRBJ2-3; tentative D call: TRBD2 (5 bases). The V and J ends lost 2 bases and 2 bases respectively, with 8 bases between them. The CDR3 length is 14 residues. Per germline, CDR1 LNHDA and CDR2 SQIVND (reference sequence). The CDR3 loop reads CASSINGDTDTQYF. The CDR3, as DNA: TGTGCCAGTAGTATAAACGGGGACACAGATACGCAGTATTTT.